This T cell receptor (beta chain) derives from a study of blood T cell repertoires in COVID-19 (dated by TCRdb to 2020 to 2022). For context, the study as a whole: Recovered participants in ImmuneRACE Cohort 3 were defined by two consecutive negative NP/OP PCR tests, clearance by a healthcare professional, or resolution of symptoms. Samples from collaborators originated in the United States, Italy and Spain and spanned both the acute and convalescent phases of COVID-19. The material from the prospective study consisted of cDNA or gDNA derived from T cells, B-cell-depleted T cells, or PBMCs. The dataset comprised deeply sampled blood TCRbeta repertoires from subjects exposed to, actively infected with, or recovered from COVID-19. The repertoires were made available in a free public database intended to serve as a resource for research on the immune response to SARS-CoV-2. The samples were drawn from two sources: the first 160 participants of the ongoing ImmuneRACE study, and 1,000 to 1,500 subjects contributed by 6 global collaborators. Sample metadata almost always included a de-identified subject ID, COVID-19 status, age in years and sex. Where available, HLA class I and class II types were obtained from metadata supplied by the sample provider rather than from assay-based typing. What the study reported, not specific to this receptor: Clinical and demographic metadata were provided uncurated, with the amount varying by source and participant.

TCRbeta CDR3 regions were amplified from genomic DNA by means of the immunoSEQ Assay, a bias-controlled multiplex PCR. The authors' pipeline ran thus. The number of nucleated cells in each sample was estimated from the amplification of reference gene primers within the assay. To quantify the absolute abundance of each unique TCRbeta CDR3 rearrangement, sequence reads were collapsed and filtered. For each sample, productive Simpson clonality was calculated as the square root of Simpson's diversity index over productive rearrangements. TCRdb re-hosts the immuneACCESS table, in-frame sequences only. Its copies lack some clones; in the studies checked, an unresolved V gene accounts for under half of them, and the cause for the rest is not known. D and trimming were read from the DNA, whereas the V and J calls and clone size are those reported in that table. Present in this sample are a few hundred thousand clones, roughly 91% of which were seen just once. 5.5% to 8.5% of the sample is in the top ten clones.

In the prospective study, participants were roughly 18 to 100 years old, resided in fewer than 25 geographic areas of the United States, and were enrolled through a virtual design. In the prospective study, cohorts were assigned on the basis of participant-reported clinical history obtained from a screening survey and a study questionnaire. Mobile phlebotomists in the prospective study collected whole blood, serum and a nasopharyngeal or oropharyngeal swab from every participant. Prospective study participants could optionally give additional blood draws and questionnaires over an approximately 2-month period. Before DNA extraction, prospective study blood samples were shipped either frozen or at room temperature. From the cysteine up to the phenylalanine, the CDR3 has a length of 15 residues. The sequence is cut down to CDR3 DNA, 45 bases in frame from base 1. CDR1 and CDR2 (SEHNR, FQNEAQ) derive from the germline V gene (reference sequence). V drops 4 bases and J drops 2 bases, leaving 14 bases in between.

About this clone: It lacks a known antigen. No base quality information exists; no much larger clone differs at one position.

The clonotype originates from a man aged 25 to 45 in a cohort exposed to, infected with or recovered from COVID-19 (not recorded which). Sequenced sample: PBMCs or T cells enriched from blood (not recorded which). The chain couples TRBV7-9 to TRBJ1-1; TRBD1 could be the D gene, as 6 bases match. The CDR3 has the sequence CASSSHRDKNTEAFF. Read as DNA, the sequence is TGTGCCAGCAGCTCACACCGGGACAAAAACACTGAAGCTTTCTTT.